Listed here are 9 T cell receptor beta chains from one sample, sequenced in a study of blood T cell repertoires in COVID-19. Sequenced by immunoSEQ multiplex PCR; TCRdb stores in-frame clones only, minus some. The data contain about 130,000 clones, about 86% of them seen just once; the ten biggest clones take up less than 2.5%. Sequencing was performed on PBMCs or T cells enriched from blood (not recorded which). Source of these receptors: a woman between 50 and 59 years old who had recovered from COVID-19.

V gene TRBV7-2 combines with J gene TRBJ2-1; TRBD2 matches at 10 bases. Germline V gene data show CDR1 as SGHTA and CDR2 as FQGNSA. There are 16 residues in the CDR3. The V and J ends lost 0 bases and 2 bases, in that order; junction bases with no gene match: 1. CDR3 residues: CASSLASGGTYNEQFF. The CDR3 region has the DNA TGTGCCAGCAGCTTAGCTAGCGGGGGGACCTACAATGAGCAGTTCTTC. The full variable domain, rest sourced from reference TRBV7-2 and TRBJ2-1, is GAGVSQSPSNKVTEKGKDVELRCDPISGHTALYWYRQSLGQGLEFLIYFQGNSAPDKSGLPSDRFSAERTGGSVSTLTIQRTQQEDSAVYLCASSLASGGTYNEQFFGPGTRLTVL.

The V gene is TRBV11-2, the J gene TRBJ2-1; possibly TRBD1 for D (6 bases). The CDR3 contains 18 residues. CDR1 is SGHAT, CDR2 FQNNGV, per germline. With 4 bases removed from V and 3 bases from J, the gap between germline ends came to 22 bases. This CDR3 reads CASSSRGGIGEGYNEQFF. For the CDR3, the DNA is TGTGCCAGCAGCTCCCGAGGGGGTATCGGGGAAGGCTACAATGAGCAGTTCTTC.

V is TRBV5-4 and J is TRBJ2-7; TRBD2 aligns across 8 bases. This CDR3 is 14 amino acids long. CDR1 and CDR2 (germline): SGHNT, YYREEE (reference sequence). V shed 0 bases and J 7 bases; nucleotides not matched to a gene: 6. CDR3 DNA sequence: TGTGCCAGCAGCTTGGAGCGGGGGCCGTATGAGCAGTACTTC. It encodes CASSLERGPYEQYF.

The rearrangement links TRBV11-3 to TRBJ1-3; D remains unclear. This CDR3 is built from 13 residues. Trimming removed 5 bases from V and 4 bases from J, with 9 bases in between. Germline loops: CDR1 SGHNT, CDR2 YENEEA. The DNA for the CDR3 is TGTGCCAGCAGCCGCTCACAGGGAAACACCATATATTTT. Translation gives CASSRSQGNTIYF.

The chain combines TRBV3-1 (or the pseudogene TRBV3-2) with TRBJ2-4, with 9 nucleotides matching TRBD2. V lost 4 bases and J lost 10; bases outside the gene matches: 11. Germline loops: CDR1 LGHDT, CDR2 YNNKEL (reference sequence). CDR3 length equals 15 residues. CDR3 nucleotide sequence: TGTGCCAGCAGCCCGGGGGTAGCGGGGGCGCGTATTCAGTACTTC. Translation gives CASSPGVAGARIQYF.

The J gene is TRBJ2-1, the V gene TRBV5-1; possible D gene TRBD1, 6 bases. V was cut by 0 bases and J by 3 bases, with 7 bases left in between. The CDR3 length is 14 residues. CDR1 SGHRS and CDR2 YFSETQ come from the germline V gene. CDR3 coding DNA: TGCGCCAGCAGCTTGGACAGGGACTACAATGAGCAGTTCTTC. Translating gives CASSLDRDYNEQFF.

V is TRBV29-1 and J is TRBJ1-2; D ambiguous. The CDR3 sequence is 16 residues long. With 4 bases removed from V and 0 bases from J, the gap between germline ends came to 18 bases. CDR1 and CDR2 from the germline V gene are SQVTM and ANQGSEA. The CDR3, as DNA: TGCAGCGTTGGGGGAGGGAGCCCCTCTTCTAACTATGGCTACACCTTC. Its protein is CSVGGGSPSSNYGYTF.

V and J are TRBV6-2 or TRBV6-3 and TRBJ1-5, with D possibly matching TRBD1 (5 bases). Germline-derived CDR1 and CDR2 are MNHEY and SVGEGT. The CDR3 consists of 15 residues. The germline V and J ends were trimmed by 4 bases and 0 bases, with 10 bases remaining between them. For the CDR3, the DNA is TGTGCCAGCAGTTTGTCGGGGGTTAGCAATCAGCCCCAGCATTTT. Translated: CASSLSGVSNQPQHF.

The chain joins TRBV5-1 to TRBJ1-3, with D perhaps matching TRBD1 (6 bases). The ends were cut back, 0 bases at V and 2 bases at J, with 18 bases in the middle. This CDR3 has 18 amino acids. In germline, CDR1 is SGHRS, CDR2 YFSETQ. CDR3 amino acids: CASSLEGRQGITGNTIYF. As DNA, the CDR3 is TGCGCCAGCAGCTTGGAGGGGCGGCAGGGGATAACTGGAAACACCATATATTTT.